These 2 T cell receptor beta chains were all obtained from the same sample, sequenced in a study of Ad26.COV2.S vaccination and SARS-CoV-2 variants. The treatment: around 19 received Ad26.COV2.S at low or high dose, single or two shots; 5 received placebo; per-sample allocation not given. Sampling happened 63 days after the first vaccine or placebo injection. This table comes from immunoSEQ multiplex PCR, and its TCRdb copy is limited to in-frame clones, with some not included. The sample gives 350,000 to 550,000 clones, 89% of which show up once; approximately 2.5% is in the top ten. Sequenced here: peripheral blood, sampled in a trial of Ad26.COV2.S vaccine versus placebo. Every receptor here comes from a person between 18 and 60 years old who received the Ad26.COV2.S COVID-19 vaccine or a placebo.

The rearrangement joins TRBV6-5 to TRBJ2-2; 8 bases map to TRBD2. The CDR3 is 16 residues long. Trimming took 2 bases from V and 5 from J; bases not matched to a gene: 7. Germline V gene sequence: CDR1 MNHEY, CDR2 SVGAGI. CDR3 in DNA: TGTGCCAGCAGTTACGGGGCGGGAGGACAAACCGGGGAGCTGTTTTTT. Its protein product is CASSYGAGGQTGELFF.

The CDR3 nucleotides read TGTGCCAGCAGTGTAATATCTGGAAACACCATATATTTT. Its translation is CASSVISGNTIYF. The chain is built from TRBV25-1 and TRBJ1-3; D is uncertain. Germline V gene lookup returns CDR1 MGHDK and CDR2 SYGVNS. The V and J ends lost 4 bases and 1 base respectively, with 5 bases between them. CDR3 length equals 13 residues.